This TCR beta chain comes out of a study of T cell changes during pregnancy in multiple sclerosis (dated by TCRdb to about 2019). As for the study more broadly: In women with multiple sclerosis, the researchers looked at how the T cell repertoire shifted as pregnancy progressed.

CDR1 and CDR2, looked up from the germline V gene (reference sequence), are MNHEY and SMNVEV. Cut back by 10 bases and 0 bases, the V and J ends lie 14 bases apart. The cysteine opens and the phenylalanine closes a CDR3 of 14 amino acids. The kept DNA is CDR3 alone, 42 bases in frame from the first base. For this clone: Its antigen is still unknown. Base qualities are not at hand, and no much larger clone is one base apart.

The receptor library was made with the immunoSEQ multiplex PCR assay. The table comes from immuneACCESS by way of TCRdb, which keeps in-frame sequences with V and J called. Part of the clones is missing from these tables; in studies checked, under half for an unresolved V gene and the rest for unknown reasons. This sample lists almost 35,000 clones; roughly 88% were detected once. About 4.4% of the sample is held by the ten biggest clonotypes. Here the sequenced sample was CD8+ T cells from peripheral blood mononuclear cells, taken after pregnancy. The rearrangement joined TRBV27 to TRBJ2-3; TRBD2 is possibly the D segment (6 matching bases). This receptor was identified in a female donor with multiple sclerosis, enrolled in a pregnancy study. The CDR3 reads as follows: CATQAGYSTDTQYF. The DNA is TGTGCCACCCAAGCGGGTTATAGCACAGATACGCAGTATTTT.